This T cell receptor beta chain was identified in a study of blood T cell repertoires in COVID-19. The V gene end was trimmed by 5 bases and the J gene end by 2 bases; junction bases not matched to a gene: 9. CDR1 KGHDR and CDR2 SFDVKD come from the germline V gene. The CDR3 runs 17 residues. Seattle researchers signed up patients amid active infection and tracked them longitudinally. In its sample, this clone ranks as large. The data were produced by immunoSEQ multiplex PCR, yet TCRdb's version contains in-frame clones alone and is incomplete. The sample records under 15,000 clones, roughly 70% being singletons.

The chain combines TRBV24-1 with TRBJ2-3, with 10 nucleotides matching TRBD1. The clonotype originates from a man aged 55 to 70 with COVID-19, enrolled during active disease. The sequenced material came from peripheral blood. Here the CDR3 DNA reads TGTGCCACCAGTGCCAAGTGGACAGGGGGGGACACAGATACGCAGTATTTT. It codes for CATSAKWTGGDTDTQYF.